The 28 T cell receptor beta chains reported below all come from one sample, sequenced in a study of identical twins. TCRdb independently ran MiXCR on the 5' RACE reads; one entry per CDR3 protein. The sample has 650,000 to 800,000 distinct CDR3 sequences; around 8.6% are singletons. These data were also reused for a study on yellow fever vaccine responses in identical twins.

Specimen: PBMCs. The receptor source for this set is a young woman in good health.

This clonotype was seen only a few times. V gene TRBV24-1 combines with J gene TRBJ1-1; D is undetermined. The CDR3 runs to 13 residues. Germline assignment: CDR1 KGHDR and CDR2 SFDVKD. V lost 4 bases, J lost 0 bases, and 5 bases lay in between. This chain's CDR3 is CATSDRMNTEAFF. The CDR3 nucleotides read TGTGCCACCAGTGACAGGATGAACACTGAAGCTTTCTTT.

This clonotype was found many times. The V gene is TRBV7-2, the J gene TRBJ1-5; weak D call: TRBD1 (6 bases). Germline V gene data show CDR1 as SGHTA and CDR2 as FQGNSA. Trimming removed 5 bases from V and 6 bases from J, with 11 bases in between. CDR3 length: 13 amino acids. The CDR3 loop is CASSPQGSQPQHF. CDR3 in DNA: TGTGCCAGCAGCCCACAGGGCAGTCAGCCCCAGCATTTT.

V and J are TRBV10-2 and TRBJ1-4; D ambiguous. V lost 1 base and J lost 0, with 12 bases in between. Germline V gene data show CDR1 as WSHSY and CDR2 as SAAADI. The CDR3 contains 17 residues. CDR3 residues: CASSELQRIATNEKLFF. The CDR3 DNA is TGCGCCAGCAGTGAGTTACAGAGGATTGCAACTAATGAAAAACTGTTTTTT.

This clonotype was seen only a few times. V and J are TRBV9 and TRBJ2-7; D unclear. Germline CDR1 SGDLS, CDR2 YYNGEE. Trimming took off 1 base at V and 0 bases at J, with 14 bases between the two ends. The CDR3 has 16 amino acids. The CDR3 is CASSVNEASPSYEQYF. DNA of the CDR3: TGTGCCAGCAGCGTAAATGAGGCGTCCCCCTCCTACGAGCAGTACTTC.

This clonotype was seen only a few times. The chain carries TRBV11-1 and TRBJ2-5; TRBD2 matches 9 bases. This CDR3 contains 16 residues. Germline CDR1 reads SGHAT; CDR2 reads FQDESV (reference sequence). Trimming removed 3 bases from V and 1 base from J; junction bases left unmatched: 6. CDR3 nucleotides: TGTGCCAGCAGCTTCGGTAGCGGGGGACCCCAAGAGACCCAGTACTTC. Residues: CASSFGSGGPQETQYF.

Ten or more counts support this clonotype. The rearrangement links TRBV5-1 to TRBJ1-2; the D is unclear. Germline loops: CDR1 SGHRS, CDR2 YFSETQ. Between the trimmed V and J ends, which lost 2 bases and 8 bases, there was a span of 16 bases. CDR3 length: 14 residues. DNA of the CDR3: TGCGCCAGCAGCTTCCAAGGAGGGAAGGACGGCTACACCTTC. The encoded protein is CASSFQGGKDGYTF.

The chain joins TRBV9 to TRBJ2-3; TRBD2 matches at 14 bases. The germline CDR1 and CDR2 sequences are SGDLS and YYNGEE. The length of the CDR3 is 17 residues. Trimming removed 2 bases from V and 2 bases from J; junction bases left unmatched: 4. Here the CDR3 reads CASSVGGLAGDTDTQYF. CDR3 coding DNA: TGTGCCAGCAGCGTGGGGGGACTAGCGGGGGACACAGATACGCAGTATTTT.

This clonotype was picked up many times. This chain joins TRBV12-3 or TRBV12-4 and TRBJ2-1; D perhaps matches TRBD1 (6 bases). Trimming cost V 6 bases and J 4 bases, with 10 bases left between them. CDR3 length: 13 amino acids. CDR3 bases: TGTGCCAGCAGACTACAGGGTTACAATGAGCAGTTCTTC. Its protein is CASRLQGYNEQFF.

This chain connects TRBV4-3 to TRBJ1-2, with D perhaps matching TRBD1 (5 bases). CDR3 size: 14 residues. Germline CDR1 is LGHNA and CDR2 is YSLEER. Trimming removed 0 bases from V and 5 bases from J, with 10 bases in between. In DNA form, the CDR3 reads TGCGCCAGCAGCCAAGACGGTTCAGGGTATGGCTACACCTTC. Amino acids: CASSQDGSGYGYTF.

The J gene is TRBJ1-5, the V gene TRBV4-3, with TRBD1 matching 8 bases. Losses at the gene ends were 0 bases for V and 7 bases for J; bases not matched to a gene: 5. CDR1 is LGHNA, CDR2 YSLEER, per germline. The CDR3 has 15 residues. DNA of the CDR3: TGCGCCAGCAGCCAAGATACAGGGGGGACGCAGCCCCAGCATTTT. Residues: CASSQDTGGTQPQHF.

In its sample, this clonotype was seen many times. The rearrangement uses TRBV7-9 and TRBJ2-1, with D unclear. This CDR3 comprises 15 residues. V was cut by 2 bases and J by 5 bases, with 13 bases left in between. Germline CDR1 is SEHNR and CDR2 is FQNEAQ (reference sequence). This chain's CDR3 is CASSLYLGSDNEQFF. CDR3 nucleotides: TGTGCCAGCAGCTTATATCTGGGATCGGACAATGAGCAGTTCTTC. Variable domain in full (rest from reference TRBV7-9 and TRBJ2-1): DTGVSQNPRHKITKRGQNVTFRCDPISEHNRLYWYRQTLGQGPEFLTYFQNEAQLEKSRLLSDRFSAERPKGSFSTLEIQRTEQGDSAMYLCASSLYLGSDNEQFFGPGTRLTVL.

This clonotype was detected only a few times. The chain couples TRBV7-9 to TRBJ2-1, with TRBD1 matching 11 bases. V was pared by 6 bases and J by 6 bases, with 7 bases of the junction left unmatched. CDR1 is SEHNR and CDR2 is FQNEAQ in the germline V gene (reference sequence). This CDR3 comprises 15 residues. The CDR3 protein is CASRWTGGAINEQFF. CDR3 sequence (DNA): TGTGCCAGCAGATGGACAGGGGGCGCGATCAATGAGCAGTTCTTC.

This clonotype was counted between two and nine times. The rearrangement joins TRBV7-3 to TRBJ2-2; TRBD2 aligns across 15 bases. The germline gives CDR1 SGHTA, CDR2 FQGTGA. V trimming: 4 bases; J trimming: 4 bases; junction bases outside the gene matches: 7. This CDR3 is built from 18 residues. The chain's CDR3 is CASSSGLAGGGRTGELFF. CDR3 sequence (DNA): TGTGCCAGCAGCTCCGGACTAGCGGGGGGGGGACGCACCGGGGAGCTGTTTTTT.

The table lists this clonotype with a few counts. V gene TRBV20-1 combines with J gene TRBJ2-3; 7 bases match TRBD2. The CDR3 is 15 amino acids. CDR1 is DFQATT and CDR2 is SNEGSKA in the germline V gene (reference sequence). Trimming removed 1 base from V and 2 bases from J; junction bases left unmatched: 6. The CDR3 is CSARVRLAATDTQYF. Written as DNA, the CDR3 is TGCAGTGCTAGAGTTCGACTAGCTGCCACAGATACGCAGTATTTT.

This clonotype came up many times. This chain joins TRBV5-1 and TRBJ2-2; 8 nucleotides line up with TRBD1. The CDR3 is made up of 15 amino acids. V lost 4 bases to trimming and J lost 2 bases; unmatched junction nucleotides: 4. The germline V gene has CDR1 SGHRS and CDR2 YFSETQ. The DNA of the CDR3 is TGCGCCAGCAGCAGGGGACAGGCTAACACCGGGGAGCTGTTTTTT. It translates to CASSRGQANTGELFF.

This clonotype was picked up a small number of times. V and J are TRBV20-1 and TRBJ2-3, with 9 bases identical to TRBD2. V lost 1 base and J lost 6; bases outside the gene matches: 2. Per germline, CDR1 DFQATT and CDR2 SNEGSKA (reference sequence). The CDR3 is 13 residues long. The CDR3 DNA is TGCAGTGCTAGAGTCGCGGGAGGGGATACGCAGTATTTT. Its protein is CSARVAGGDTQYF.

This clonotype was counted a few times. V gene TRBV2 combines with J gene TRBJ2-5, with a weak D call TRBD2 (5 bases). The germline gives CDR1 SNHLY, CDR2 FYNNEI. CDR3 length: 10 amino acids. Trimming removed 11 bases at V and 5 bases at J, with 9 bases between. The CDR3 protein is CALRGETQYF. The CDR3 DNA follows: TGTGCCCTCAGAGGGGAGACCCAGTACTTC.

The CDR3: CASSLPSVEGGPDTQYF. In DNA, the CDR3 is TGTGCCAGCAGTTTACCCTCAGTGGAGGGTGGGCCAGATACGCAGTATTTT. The chain recombines TRBV27 with TRBJ2-3; D possibly corresponds to TRBD2 (6 bases). V lost 2 bases and J 4 bases, leaving 19 bases between the germline ends. This CDR3 comprises 17 residues. CDR1 and CDR2 (germline): MNHEY, SMNVEV (reference sequence).

This clonotype was counted between two and nine times. V is TRBV21-1 and J is TRBJ2-7; the table's D call, TRBD1, was not checked against the DNA. TRBV21-1 is reported as a pseudogene. This CDR3 contains 16 residues. The CDR3 spells CASSTGTGESSYEQYF. The CDR3 nucleotides read TGTGCCAGCAGCACAGGGACAGGGGAAAGCTCCTACGAGCAGTACTTC.

This clonotype showed up many times. The rearrangement links TRBV7-8 to TRBJ2-3; unclear D gene. Germline loops: CDR1 SGHVS, CDR2 FQNEAQ. The ends were cut back, 2 bases at V and 4 bases at J, with 7 bases in the middle. CDR3 length: 13 amino acids. CDR3 DNA: TGTGCCAGCAGCTTAACGGGTCCAGATACGCAGTATTTT. Its translation is CASSLTGPDTQYF. The full variable domain, rest sourced from reference TRBV7-8 and TRBJ2-3, is GAGVSQSPRYKVAKRGQDVALRCDPISGHVSLFWYQQALGQGPEFLTYFQNEAQLDKSGLPSDRFFAERPEGSVSTLKIQRTQQEDSAVYLCASSLTGPDTQYFGPGTRLTVL.

This clonotype was picked up a small number of times. The chain uses TRBV9 and TRBJ2-7, with D perhaps matching TRBD2 (6 bases). CDR1 is SGDLS and CDR2 is YYNGEE in the germline V gene. The CDR3 has 15 residues. Trimming removed 0 bases at V and 4 bases at J, with 14 bases between. CDR3 nucleotide sequence: TGTGCCAGCAGCGTAGGGGGGGACTCTATTTACGAGCAGTACTTC. Protein product: CASSVGGDSIYEQYF.

This clonotype was observed at least ten times. This sequence joins TRBV29-1 and TRBJ2-3, with D uncertain. The CDR3 contains 11 residues. Germline assignment: CDR1 SQVTM and CDR2 ANQGSEA. Trimming removed 3 bases at V and 2 bases at J, with 3 bases between. Here the CDR3 reads CSVEFTDTQYF. Here the CDR3 DNA reads TGCAGCGTTGAGTTCACAGATACGCAGTATTTT.

Many counts were recorded for this clonotype. This chain links TRBV27 with TRBJ2-7; D ambiguous. Germline V CDR1 and CDR2: MNHEY, SMNVEV (reference sequence). V lost 9 bases and J 4 bases, leaving 13 bases between the germline ends. There are 12 residues in the CDR3. The CDR3 DNA reads as TGTGCCAGACCGACTGGGGTTTACGAGCAGTACTTC. Its protein is CARPTGVYEQYF.

This clonotype has just a few counts. The chain couples TRBV28 to TRBJ1-5; TRBD1 matches at 8 bases. V lost 5 bases to trimming and J lost 6 bases; unmatched junction nucleotides: 6. The germline V gene has CDR1 MDHEN and CDR2 SYDVKM. This CDR3 is built from 14 residues. CDR3 sequence reads: CASSKGRGPQPQHF. The CDR3 DNA follows: TGTGCCAGCAGTAAGGGCAGGGGGCCTCAGCCCCAGCATTTT.

This clonotype was recorded at least ten times. This chain uses TRBV21-1 with TRBJ2-5; the listed D gene, TRBD1, was not tested against the DNA. TRBV21-1 is given as a pseudogene. This CDR3 comprises 15 residues. CDR3 DNA sequence: TGTGCCAGCAGCAAAGGAAGGGGGGGTCAAGAGACCCAGTACTTC. Translated, it gives CASSKGRGGQETQYF.

The rearrangement joins TRBV6-1 to TRBJ2-2; D possibly corresponds to TRBD1 (6 bases). This CDR3 has 15 amino acids. Germline V lookup: CDR1 MNHNS, CDR2 SASEGT. The V end lost 10 bases, the J end lost 5 bases, and 20 bases lay between the germline ends. The CDR3 protein is CAIPDLGAGTGELFF. The CDR3 DNA sequence: TGTGCCATCCCAGACCTGGGGGCCGGGACCGGGGAGCTGTTTTTT.

This clonotype came up a few times. The rearrangement joins TRBV20-1 to TRBJ2-3, with D unclear. V lost 3 bases, J lost 1 base, and 11 bases lay in between. CDR3 length: 14 amino acids. Germline loops: CDR1 DFQATT, CDR2 SNEGSKA (reference sequence). Written as DNA, the CDR3 is TGCAGTGCTAGGGACCCCTACCGCACAGATACGCAGTATTTT. Its translation is CSARDPYRTDTQYF.

In its sample, this clonotype was seen a few times. V and J are TRBV11-3 and TRBJ2-2, with 11 bases that match TRBD2. The CDR3 totals 17 residues. The trim removed 5 bases at V and 2 bases at J, leaving 7 bases unmatched. Germline V gene data show CDR1 as SGHNT and CDR2 as YENEEA. CDR3 sequence (DNA): TGTGCCAGCAGCCGACTAGCGGGAACGCGAAACACCGGGGAGCTGTTTTTT. Translated, it gives CASSRLAGTRNTGELFF.